This TCR beta chain was retrieved from a study of blood T cell repertoires in COVID-19. Original processing methods: Reference gene primer amplification in the assay estimated nucleated cell counts. Only in-frame clones appear in the TCRdb table, and some are missing; sequencing was by immunoSEQ multiplex PCR. That table furnishes V, J and clone size, whereas the DNA furnished D and trimming. This sample has approximately 160,000 clones; over 80% occur once, and the top ten carry 9.1%. Worth noting for this clone: One end of the junction is discordant with germline, which a read error may explain.

Germline V lookup: CDR1 MNHEY, CDR2 SVGAGI. The CDR3 sequence is 11 residues long. The material sequenced was peripheral blood. The chain is built from TRBV6-5 and TRBJ2-1; TRBD2 is a possible D gene (6 bases). The clonotype was recovered from a woman aged 80 or over with active or convalescent COVID-19. The CDR3 nucleotides are TGTGCCAGCAGTCGCGGGGTCGAGCTGTTCTTC. Translation: CASSRGVELFF.